Following are 2 T cell receptor beta chains from one sample sequenced in a study of cytomegalovirus exposure and HLA in healthy donors. Sequenced by immunoSEQ multiplex PCR; TCRdb stores in-frame clones only, minus some. The sample contains around 73,000 clones, 70% to 90% of which appear only once. Sequenced sample: PBMCs. Source of these receptors: a woman aged 18-35 years in good health and CMV-seropositive.

The CDR3 here is CASSLRATGTGTNYGYTF. In nucleotides, the CDR3 is TGTGCCAGCAGCTTGCGGGCCACCGGGACAGGTACTAACTATGGCTACACCTTC. The chain is built from TRBV7-2 and TRBJ1-2; 8 bases align to TRBD1. The CDR3 extends over 18 amino acids. Looked up from germline, CDR1 is SGHTA and CDR2 is FQGNSA. V shed 3 bases, J shed 0 bases, and the junction held 12 bases outside the gene matches. Complete variable domain (other parts from reference TRBV7-2 and TRBJ1-2): GAGVSQSPSNKVTEKGKDVELRCDPISGHTALYWYRQSLGQGLEFLIYFQGNSAPDKSGLPSDRFSAERTGGSVSTLTIQRTQQEDSAVYLCASSLRATGTGTNYGYTFGSGTRLTVV.

CDR3 coding DNA: TGTGCCAGCAGCCAAGACTGGGGTAGCGGCCAAGAGACCCAGTACTTC. It encodes CASSQDWGSGQETQYF. The chain couples TRBV14 to TRBJ2-5, with D possibly being TRBD2 (6 bases). There are 16 residues in the CDR3. Deletions cut 0 bases from V and 1 base from J, with 12 bases between. CDR1 SGHDN and CDR2 FVKESK come from the germline V gene.